The next 3 T cell receptor beta chains were all read from a single sample in a study of control samples from healthy donors and cancer patients. Assay: immunoSEQ multiplex PCR; the TCRdb copy retains only in-frame clones and omits some. The table lists under 200,000 clones, approximately 92% of them singletons. Sequencing was performed on blood. These receptors were taken from a woman aged 55-70 years in good health.

The chain recombines TRBV7-9 with TRBJ1-1; 9 bases agree with TRBD1. The CDR3 totals 16 residues. Germline assignment: CDR1 SEHNR and CDR2 FQNEAQ (reference sequence). After removal of 5 bases from V and 3 bases from J, the junction contained 10 bases not matched to a gene. The CDR3 here is CASSQRQGGQDTEAFF. The CDR3 coding sequence is TGTGCCAGCAGCCAAAGACAGGGGGGTCAAGACACTGAAGCTTTCTTT.

This rearrangement joins TRBV6-5 to TRBJ1-5, with unresolved D. There are 13 residues in the CDR3. Looked up from germline, CDR1 is MNHEY and CDR2 is SVGAGI. Trimming took off 8 bases at V and 6 bases at J, with 14 bases between the two ends. The CDR3 sequence is CASSWQKAQPQHF. Here the CDR3 DNA reads TGTGCCAGCTCCTGGCAGAAAGCTCAGCCCCAGCATTTT.

The count of this clone is one. The chain recombines TRBV3-1 (or the pseudogene TRBV3-2) with TRBJ1-6; 7 bases fit TRBD1. V lost 1 base and J lost 7; bases outside the gene matches: 10. Germline V lookup: CDR1 LGHDT, CDR2 YNNKEL (reference sequence). This CDR3 region has 17 residues. CDR3 nucleotide sequence: TGTGCCAGCAGCCAAGGACAGGGCGTCCTCAGCAATTCACCCCTCCACTTT. It translates to CASSQGQGVLSNSPLHF.